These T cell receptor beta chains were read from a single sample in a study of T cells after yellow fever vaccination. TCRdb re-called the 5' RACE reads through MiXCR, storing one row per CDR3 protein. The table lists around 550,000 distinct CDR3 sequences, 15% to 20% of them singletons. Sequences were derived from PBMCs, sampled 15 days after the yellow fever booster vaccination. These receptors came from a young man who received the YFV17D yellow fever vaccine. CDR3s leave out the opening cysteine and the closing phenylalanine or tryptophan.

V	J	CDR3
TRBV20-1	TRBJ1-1	SARGTRNTEAF
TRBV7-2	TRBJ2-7	ASSLEVGDYEQY
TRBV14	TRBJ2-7	ASSHWGRGSEQY
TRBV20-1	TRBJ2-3	SAQSGNTDTQY
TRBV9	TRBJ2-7	ASSVEGLSSYEQY
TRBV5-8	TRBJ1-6	ASSWGRTGNSPLH
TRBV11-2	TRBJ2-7	ASSHRGFNEQY
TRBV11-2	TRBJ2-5	ASSRFTGGRAQETQY
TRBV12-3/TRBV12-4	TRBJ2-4	ASTFLGGANIQY
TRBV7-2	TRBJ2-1	ASSLASSGYNEQF
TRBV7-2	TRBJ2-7	ASSSPSRSPYEQY
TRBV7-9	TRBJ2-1	ASSPRDRGLDEQF
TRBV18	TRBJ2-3	ASSPATGADTQY
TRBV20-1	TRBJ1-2	SATPEYYGYT
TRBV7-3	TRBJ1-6	ASSLTYGSPLH
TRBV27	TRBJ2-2	ASSLWFGGTGELF
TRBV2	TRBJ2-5	ASQTSGKGETQY
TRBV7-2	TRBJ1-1	ASSSLLAGYTEAF
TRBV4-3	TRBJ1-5	ASSQDLPGVGDQPEH
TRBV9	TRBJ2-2	ASSVQAGEITGELF
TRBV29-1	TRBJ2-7	SVLQGWEQY
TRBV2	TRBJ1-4	ASSAEINEKLF
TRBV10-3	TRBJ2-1	AVSGGGNEQF
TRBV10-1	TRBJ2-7	ASSDSGTGYEQY
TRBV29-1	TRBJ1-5	SVATGGNQPQH
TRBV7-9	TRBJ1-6	ASSLSGNNSPLH
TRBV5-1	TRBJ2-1	ASSSDPYNEQF
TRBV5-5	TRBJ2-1	ASSTPVPSNEQF
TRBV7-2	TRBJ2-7	ASSFMGLGAEQY
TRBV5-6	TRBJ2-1	ASSLERGGYNEQF
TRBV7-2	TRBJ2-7	ASRVGQVTYEQY
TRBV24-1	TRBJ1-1	ATSDLLTTGGIF
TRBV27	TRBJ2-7	ASSPGLAGGWWAYEQY
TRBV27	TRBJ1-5	ASRPGTESNQPQH
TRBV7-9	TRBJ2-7	ASSLEAESSYEQY
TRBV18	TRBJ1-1	ASSPGQARPEAF
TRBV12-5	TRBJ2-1	ASGSLSGSVFNEQF
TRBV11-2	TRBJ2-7	ASSFPPDRTSSYEQY
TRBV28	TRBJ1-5	ASSPTGPQH
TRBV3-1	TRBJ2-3	ASSQEAAVRTDTQY
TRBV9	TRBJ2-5	ASSSRLEGETQY
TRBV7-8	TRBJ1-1	ASSWTDRSTEAF
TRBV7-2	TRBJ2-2	ASSLVWRTGELF
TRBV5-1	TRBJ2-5	ASSLAAKWETQY
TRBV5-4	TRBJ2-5	ASSDGTSGETQY
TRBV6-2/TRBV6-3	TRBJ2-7	ASNRGGVAEQY
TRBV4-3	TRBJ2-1	ASSQDSSGTGNEQF
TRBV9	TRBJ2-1	ASSVGQAQYNEQF
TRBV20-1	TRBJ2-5	SANDREETQY
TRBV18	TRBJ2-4	ASSPSTGGAKNIQY
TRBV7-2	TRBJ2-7	ASSFSTGTNSYEQY
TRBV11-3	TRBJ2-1	ASSRSGRDYNEQF
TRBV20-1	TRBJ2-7	SVSPGQLTGEQY
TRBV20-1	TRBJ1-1	SADRVGRGNPEAF
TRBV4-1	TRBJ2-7	ASSQAAEGEQY
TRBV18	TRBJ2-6	ASSPNLAGANVLT
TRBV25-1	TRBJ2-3	ASRGGRGDTQY
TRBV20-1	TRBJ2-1	SAKSNNEQF
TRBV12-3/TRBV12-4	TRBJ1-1	ASSLNGATEAF